The sample holds a few counts of the clone carrying this T cell receptor beta chain. Antigen unknown. The data belong to a study of T cell clonotyping in hematopoietic cell transplantation. Regarding the study as a whole: Pathologically expanded recipient clonotypes increased progressively from day 30 to day 180 as diversity fell.

Indicated time point: recipient sample about 28 days before transplant, after cytoreduction. The method was immunoSEQ multiplex PCR; TCRdb's version includes in-frame clones alone and lacks a portion of them. The sample yields tens of thousands of clones, about nine tenths seen once. CDR3 length: 17 amino acids. Germline V CDR1 and CDR2: WNHNN, SYGVQD (reference sequence). After removal of 4 bases from V and 5 bases from J, the junction contained 17 bases not matched to a gene. The J gene is TRBJ2-7, the V gene TRBV10-1; 7 nucleotides align to TRBD1. The receptor was isolated from a man in his sixties with biphenotypic leukemia. Some clones in this sample may be carry-over from other donors' samples. The specimen was peripheral blood mononuclear cells, collected before stem cell transplant. The CDR3 region is CASSGDREQVGIHEQYF. The CDR3 DNA reads as TGCGCCAGCAGTGGAGACAGGGAGCAGGTCGGGATCCACGAGCAGTACTTC.